What follows are 8 T cell receptor beta chains derived from one specimen sequenced in a study of T cells in localized non-small cell lung cancer. Assay: immunoSEQ multiplex PCR; the TCRdb copy retains only in-frame clones and omits some. This table has about 1,400 clones, over 20% appearing once. The sequences come from normal lung tissue next to the tumor, collected before any cancer treatment. The source is a female donor older than 55 with stage I squamous cell lung carcinoma.

V gene TRBV9 combines with J gene TRBJ2-3, with 9 nucleotides matching TRBD2. Germline CDR1 is SGDLS and CDR2 is YYNGEE. V gave up 5 bases and J gave up 6 bases; unmatched junction bases: 10. The CDR3 covers 15 residues. CDR3 in amino acids: CASSGASGARDTQYF. Written as DNA, the CDR3 is TGTGCCAGCAGTGGGGCTAGCGGGGCCAGGGATACGCAGTATTTT.

By share, this clone counts as large. The sample contains more than one DNA sequence encoding this CDR3. V gene TRBV11-3 combines with J gene TRBJ1-4; D perhaps matches TRBD1 (5 bases). The CDR3 contains 14 residues. The V and J ends lost 2 bases and 6 bases respectively, with 10 bases between them. Looked up from germline, CDR1 is SGHNT and CDR2 is YENEEA. CDR3 sequence: CASSLRREDEKLFF. In nucleotides, the CDR3 is TGTGCCAGCAGCTTACGCAGGGAGGATGAAAAACTGTTTTTT.

This rearrangement joins TRBV30 to TRBJ2-1; tentative D call: TRBD2 (5 bases). Germline loops: CDR1 GTSNPN, CDR2 SVGIG (reference sequence). CDR3 size: 14 residues. V was cut by 2 bases and J by 6 bases, with 14 bases left in between. The CDR3 here is CAWSSGGGLNEQFF. The CDR3 region has the DNA TGTGCCTGGAGTTCTGGCGGAGGCCTCAATGAGCAGTTCTTC.

This clone has just a few counts. The chain is built from TRBV11-3 and TRBJ1-2; 8 bases line up with TRBD1. This CDR3 region has 15 residues. After removal of 3 bases from V and 5 bases from J, the junction contained 8 bases not matched to a gene. CDR1 is SGHNT, CDR2 YENEEA, per germline. The CDR3 nucleotides read TGTGCCAGCAGCTTGGTGGGACAGGTTTTTTATGGCTACACCTTC. This sequence encodes CASSLVGQVFYGYTF.

This chain uses TRBV18 with TRBJ1-1, with 7 bases aligning to TRBD1. The CDR3 totals 14 residues. Germline V gene sequence: CDR1 KGHSH, CDR2 LQKENI. V shed 11 bases and J 2 bases; nucleotides not matched to a gene: 11. Here the CDR3 DNA reads TGTGCCGGGAGCACAGGGGATGAAAACACTGAAGCTTTCTTT. It specifies CAGSTGDENTEAFF.

V usage is TRBV19 and J usage is TRBJ2-1; D is unresolved. From germline, CDR1 is LNHDA and CDR2 SQIVND (reference sequence). Trimming removed 4 bases from V and 5 bases from J, with 15 bases in between. The CDR3 runs 15 residues. CDR3 sequence reads: CASSTKMTPDNEQFF. The CDR3 bases are TGTGCCAGTAGTACAAAAATGACCCCGGACAATGAGCAGTTCTTC.

V usage is TRBV11-3 and J usage is TRBJ2-5; TRBD2 agrees at 7 bases. With 3 bases clipped from V and 4 bases from J, the junction kept 5 bases outside the gene matches. From germline, CDR1 is SGHNT and CDR2 YENEEA. The CDR3 loop spans 14 amino acids. The CDR3 nucleotides read TGTGCCAGCAGCTTGGGCGGCGGGAGAGAGACCCAGTACTTC. Protein sequence: CASSLGGGRETQYF.

By share, this clone counts as medium-sized. The V call is TRBV9, the J call TRBJ2-7, with D possibly being TRBD1 or TRBD2 (7 bases each). This CDR3 comprises 18 residues. Trimming removed 4 bases from V and 3 bases from J, with 26 bases in between. Germline assignment: CDR1 SGDLS and CDR2 YYNGEE. The CDR3 reads CASSPRSLGEGAIYEQYF. The CDR3 DNA sequence: TGTGCCAGCAGCCCACGAAGCCTCGGGGAGGGGGCAATCTACGAGCAGTACTTC.